One T cell receptor beta chain is described in this entry. Donation came from healthy Caucasian individuals in Russia who were aged 6 to 90. Germline loops: CDR1 DFQATT, CDR2 SNEGSKA (reference sequence). This CDR3 comprises 12 residues. The V end was cut by 7 bases, the J end by 0 bases, with 7 bases between. The data were taken from a study of blood T cells in healthy people across ages. Study overall: Template switching captured about one barcoded beta molecule per two T cells.

With a J-beta primer mix and a sample-barcoded 5' primer, a second PCR ran roughly 7 to 11 cycles. Any given sample supplied a minimum of 2.5 million CDR3-containing paired-end reads. TCRdb independently ran MiXCR on the 5' RACE reads; one entry per CDR3 protein. Altogether around 500,000 distinct CDR3 sequences are present, roughly 43% being singletons, with the ten largest covering 20% to 25%. The specimen sequenced was blood. This clonotype originated in a man older than 75 in good health. The chain uses TRBV20-1 and TRBJ2-1; TRBD2 might be the D (6 bases). CDR3 sequence: CSGGVSYNEQFF. CDR3 nucleotide sequence: TGCAGTGGGGGGGTCTCCTACAATGAGCAGTTCTTC.